A selection of T cell receptor beta chains follows, all from one sample in a study of T cell responses to AZD1222 COVID-19 vaccine. Data came from immunoSEQ multiplex PCR; TCRdb stores just in-frame clones and leaves some out. In the table there are over 150,000 clones, around 91% of which are singletons. Sequencing used peripheral blood, obtained on day 0 of AZD1222 vaccination. These TCRs come from an adult in good health. Each CDR3 is given with its conserved first and last residue. A D gene is named only where the DNA matches it firmly. Only some rows state a clone size, as once, few, many or a class for expanded clones.

D | J | V | size | CDR3 | DNA
. | TRBJ1-5 | TRBV2 | . | CASSGSVSNQPQHF | TGTGCCAGCAGTGGATCGGTAAGCAATCAGCCCCAGCATTTT
. | TRBJ2-3 | TRBV30 | . | CAWSLGTDTQYF | TGTGCCTGGAGTCTAGGCACAGATACGCAGTATTTT
TRBD1 | TRBJ1-6 | TRBV15 | once | CATSRVGTGASPLHF | TGTGCCACCAGCAGAGTGGGGACAGGGGCTTCACCCCTCCACTTT
. | TRBJ2-4 | TRBV29-1 | . | CSVTVIENIQYF | TGCAGCGTTACAGTAATCGAAAACATTCAGTACTTC
TRBD2 | TRBJ2-1 | TRBV9 | . | CASSVDPSGGGNEQFF | TGTGCCAGCAGCGTAGACCCTAGCGGGGGCGGGAATGAGCAGTTCTTC
TRBD1 | TRBJ2-4 | TRBV10-1 | . | CASHSGTGGPILAKNIQYF | TGCGCCAGCCACTCCGGGACAGGGGGTCCCATACTAGCCAAAAACATTCAGTACTTC
TRBD1 | TRBJ2-2 | TRBV6-5 | . | CASGGGTGNTGELFF | TGTGCCAGCGGCGGAGGGACAGGAAACACCGGGGAGCTGTTTTTT
TRBD1 | TRBJ1-1 | TRBV28 | . | CASSLTGRSTEAFF | TGTGCCAGCAGCCTGACAGGGCGTTCCACTGAAGCTTTCTTT
. | TRBJ1-1 | TRBV3-1/TRBV3-2 | . | CASGKFRDLTEAFF | TGTGCCAGCGGAAAATTTCGGGATCTTACTGAAGCTTTCTTT
. | TRBJ2-7 | TRBV3-1/TRBV3-2 | . | CASSLGARSSPRHEQYF | TGTGCCAGCAGCCTTGGCGCTCGCAGCTCCCCTCGGCACGAGCAGTACTTC
TRBD1 | TRBJ1-6 | TRBV27 | . | CASGDRVFYNSPLHF | TGTGCCAGCGGGGACAGGGTTTTTTATAATTCACCCCTCCACTTT
TRBD1 | TRBJ2-7 | TRBV24-1 | . | CATSETGTGIYEQYF | TGTGCCACCAGTGAGACCGGGACAGGGATCTACGAGCAGTACTTC
. | TRBJ1-1 | TRBV5-4 | . | CASSFRETSTEAFF | TGTGCCAGCAGCTTTAGGGAGACTTCCACTGAAGCTTTCTTT
TRBD2 | TRBJ2-2 | TRBV7-9 | . | CASSSPRRGARKGGELFF | TGTGCCAGCAGCTCCCCCCGGCGGGGGGCTCGGAAAGGCGGGGAGCTGTTTTTT
. | TRBJ1-1 | TRBV2 | . | CASRPGGTEAFF | TGTGCCAGCAGACCGGGTGGTACTGAAGCTTTCTTT
. | TRBJ2-5 | TRBV4-1 | . | CASSQVEASQETQYF | TGCGCCAGCAGCCAAGTTGAAGCGAGCCAAGAGACCCAGTACTTC
. | TRBJ1-1 | TRBV9 | . | CASSTGGMNTEAFF | TGTGCCAGCAGCACCGGGGGGATGAACACTGAAGCTTTCTTT
TRBD2 | TRBJ2-3 | TRBV7-2 | . | CASSPVAGGGTDTQYF | TGTGCCAGCAGCCCAGTCGCGGGGGGAGGCACAGATACGCAGTATTTT
. | TRBJ2-7 | TRBV11-1 | . | CASSSGALGPYEQYF | TGTGCCAGCAGTTCAGGAGCCCTGGGGCCCTACGAGCAGTACTTC
TRBD1 | TRBJ1-5 | TRBV7-6 | few | CASSHRQGARSSNQPQHF | TGTGCCAGCAGCCATCGACAGGGGGCGCGTAGTAGCAATCAGCCCCAGCATTTT
. | TRBJ1-5 | TRBV6-2/TRBV6-3 | few | CASSGTTSNQPQHF | TGTGCCAGCAGTGGGACAACTAGCAATCAGCCCCAGCATTTT
TRBD2 | TRBJ2-2 | TRBV7-6 | . | CASSPSPRRGDTGELFF | TGTGCCAGCAGCCCTTCTCCGAGGCGGGGGGACACCGGGGAGCTGTTTTTT
. | TRBJ1-5 | TRBV30 | . | CAWSVSGLYQPQHF | TGTGCCTGGAGTGTTTCGGGGTTGTATCAGCCCCAGCATTTT
TRBD2 | TRBJ2-3 | TRBV9 | . | CASSVQAGGSTDTQYF | TGTGCCAGCAGCGTTCAAGCGGGGGGCAGCACAGATACGCAGTATTTT
. | TRBJ1-1 | TRBV13 | once | CASSLERGPNTEAFF | TGTGCCAGCAGCTTAGAAAGGGGACCTAACACTGAAGCTTTCTTT
. | TRBJ1-4 | TRBV7-9 | . | CASSLVWQGENEKLFF | TGTGCCAGCAGCTTAGTGTGGCAGGGAGAAAATGAAAAACTGTTTTTT
TRBD2 | TRBJ2-7 | TRBV13 | . | CASSSLNPLAGATYEQYF | TGTGCCAGCAGCTCCCTAAATCCTTTAGCGGGGGCGACCTACGAGCAGTACTTC
TRBD1 | TRBJ1-5 | TRBV20-1 | . | CSASQGGRVGQPQHF | TGCAGTGCTAGTCAGGGGGGCCGAGTGGGCCAGCCCCAGCATTTT
. | TRBJ1-6 | TRBV5-5 | . | CASSSGGWGVYSPLHF | TGTGCCAGCAGCTCGGGAGGGTGGGGAGTGTATTCACCCCTCCACTTT
. | TRBJ2-5 | TRBV19 | . | CASTSTGRPQETQYF | TGTGCCAGTACCTCGACGGGCAGGCCCCAAGAGACCCAGTACTTC
TRBD1 | TRBJ1-4 | TRBV6-1 | . | CASSEAPNRQGEEKLFF | TGTGCCAGCAGTGAAGCGCCGAATAGACAGGGGGAGGAAAAACTGTTTTTT
. | TRBJ2-7 | TRBV6-5 | once | CASSYEATNGYEQYF | TGTGCCAGCAGTTACGAAGCGACCAATGGGTACGAGCAGTACTTC
. | TRBJ1-4 | TRBV28 | . | CASQSREKLFF | TGTGCCTCACAAAGTCGCGAAAAACTGTTTTTT
. | TRBJ2-5 | TRBV19 | . | CASSISPGMGETQYF | TGTGCCAGTAGTATTTCCCCAGGGATGGGGGAGACCCAGTACTTC
TRBD1 | TRBJ2-5 | TRBV19 | . | CASSPRGSILETQYF | TGTGCCAGTAGCCCCAGGGGGAGTATCCTTGAGACCCAGTACTTC
TRBD2 | TRBJ2-1 | TRBV14 | . | CASTASSGGTEQFF | TGTGCCAGCACGGCGTCTAGCGGGGGAACTGAGCAGTTCTTC
TRBD2 | TRBJ2-1 | TRBV19 | . | CASSILASGGPYNEQFF | TGTGCCAGTAGTATTCTGGCTAGCGGGGGCCCATACAATGAGCAGTTCTTC
. | TRBJ1-5 | TRBV19 | . | CASRGGNRNNQPQHF | TGTGCCAGTAGGGGAGGTAACAGAAACAATCAGCCCCAGCATTTT
TRBD1 | TRBJ2-3 | TRBV28 | . | CASSGDRSTDTQYF | TGTGCCAGCAGTGGGGACAGAAGCACAGATACGCAGTATTTT
. | TRBJ2-3 | TRBV9 | . | CASNGGSPDTQYF | TGTGCCAGCAACGGTGGGAGCCCAGATACGCAGTATTTT
. | TRBJ2-7 | TRBV9 | few | CASSLGGGHRQYEQYF | TGTGCCAGCAGCCTAGGGGGAGGGCACAGGCAATACGAGCAGTACTTC
. | TRBJ1-6 | TRBV28 | few | CASSFSNSPLHF | TGTGCCAGCAGTTTCTCGAACTCACCCCTCCACTTT
. | TRBJ1-3 | TRBV11-3 | . | CASSLGTAAGNTIYF | TGTGCCAGCAGCTTAGGGACAGCGGCTGGAAACACCATATATTTT
TRBD1 | TRBJ1-2 | TRBV5-4 | . | CASSPRSTGLLYGYTF | TGTGCCAGCAGCCCGAGGTCGACAGGGCTCCTCTATGGCTACACCTTC
TRBD2 | TRBJ2-5 | TRBV20-1 | . | CSASGASGAQETQYF | TGCAGTGCTAGTGGGGCTAGCGGGGCTCAAGAGACCCAGTACTTC
TRBD1 | TRBJ1-2 | TRBV5-1 | . | CASRGTGDGYTF | TGCGCCAGCAGGGGCACAGGGGATGGCTACACCTTC
. | TRBJ2-4 | TRBV7-9 | . | CASSPPHRVGNIQYF | TGTGCCAGCAGCCCCCCTCACAGGGTCGGAAACATTCAGTACTTC
. | TRBJ1-2 | TRBV11-2 | few | CASSLGGAVNGYTF | TGTGCCAGCAGCTTAGGGGGCGCGGTAAATGGCTACACCTTC
. | TRBJ2-7 | TRBV14 | . | CASSHQGGFSRRYEQYF | TGTGCCAGCAGCCATCAGGGGGGGTTCTCTCGTAGATACGAGCAGTACTTC
TRBD1 | TRBJ1-1 | TRBV19 | . | CASTTGGSDTEAFF | TGTGCCAGTACGACAGGGGGCAGCGACACTGAAGCTTTCTTT
. | TRBJ1-1 | TRBV3-1/TRBV3-2 | . | CASSPLRRGNTEAFF | TGTGCCAGCAGCCCCTTACGCAGGGGGAACACTGAAGCTTTCTTT
. | TRBJ2-3 | TRBV6-5 | . | CASSYSGTDTQYF | TGTGCCAGCAGTTACTCGGGCACAGATACGCAGTATTTT
. | TRBJ1-1 | TRBV7-2 | . | CASSLPGRGFPEAFF | TGTGCCAGCAGCTTACCGGGGCGCGGTTTTCCAGAAGCTTTCTTT
TRBD1 | TRBJ2-7 | TRBV4-2 | . | CASSQDRDRAYEQYF | TGTGCCAGCAGCCAGGACCGGGACAGGGCCTACGAGCAGTACTTC
TRBD1 | TRBJ1-2 | TRBV6-5 | . | CATTWTGLNYGYTF | TGTGCCACCACCTGGACAGGGCTAAACTATGGCTACACCTTC
TRBD1 | TRBJ1-4 | TRBV5-6 | . | CASSFMTGGVEKLFF | TGTGCCAGCAGCTTCATGACAGGGGGCGTAGAAAAACTGTTTTTT
. | TRBJ2-3 | TRBV10-3 | . | CAIMADSPYTQYF | TGTGCCATCATGGCGGACTCCCCATATACGCAGTATTTT
TRBD2 | TRBJ2-3 | TRBV10-3 | . | CAISGRTSGDTDTQYF | TGTGCCATCAGCGGGCGGACTAGCGGGGACACAGATACGCAGTATTTT
. | TRBJ2-7 | TRBV7-9 | . | CASSFSGPLDEQYF | TGTGCCAGCAGCTTTTCGGGTCCCCTCGACGAGCAGTACTTC
. | TRBJ2-5 | TRBV20-1 | . | CSASQVYQETQYF | TGCAGTGCTAGTCAGGTCTACCAAGAGACCCAGTACTTC